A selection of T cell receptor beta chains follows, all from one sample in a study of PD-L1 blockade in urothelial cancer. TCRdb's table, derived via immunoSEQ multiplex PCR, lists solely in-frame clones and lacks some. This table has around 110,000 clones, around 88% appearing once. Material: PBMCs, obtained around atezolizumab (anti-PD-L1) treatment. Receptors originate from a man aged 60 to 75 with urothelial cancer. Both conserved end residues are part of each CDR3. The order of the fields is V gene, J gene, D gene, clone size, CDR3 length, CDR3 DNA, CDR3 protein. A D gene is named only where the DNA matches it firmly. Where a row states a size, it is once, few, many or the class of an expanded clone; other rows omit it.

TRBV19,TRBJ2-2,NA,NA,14,TGTGCCAGTAGTATTTGGCAATCCACCGGGGAGCTGTTTTTT,CASSIWQSTGELFF
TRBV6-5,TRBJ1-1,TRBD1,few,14,TGTGCCAGCAGTGCCGGGACAGGGGTTCCTGAAGCTTTCTTT,CASSAGTGVPEAFF
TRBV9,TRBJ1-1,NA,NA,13,TGTGCCAGCAGCGTAGACAGGGTGTCTGAAGCTTTCTTT,CASSVDRVSEAFF
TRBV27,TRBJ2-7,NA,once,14,TGTGCCAGCAGTTTCACAGGTTATACCTACGAGCAGTACTTC,CASSFTGYTYEQYF
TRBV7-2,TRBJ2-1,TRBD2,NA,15,TGTGCCAGCTCACTAGTGGCGCGGACTAGCGGGGGCCCGTTCTTC,CASSLVARTSGGPFF
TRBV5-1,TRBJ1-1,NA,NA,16,TGCGCCAGCAGCTTGCGTAGGTTTCAGGGGCGGACTGAAGCTTTCTTT,CASSLRRFQGRTEAFF
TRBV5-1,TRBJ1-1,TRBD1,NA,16,TGCGCCAGCAGCCAGAACTCGGGGACAGGGGGCACTGAAGCTTTCTTT,CASSQNSGTGGTEAFF
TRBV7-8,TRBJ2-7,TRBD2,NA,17,TGTGCCAGCAGCCTCCGAAGTGGAGCGGGAGGTTCGTACGAGCAGTACTTC,CASSLRSGAGGSYEQYF
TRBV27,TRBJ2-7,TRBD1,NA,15,TGTGCCAGCAGTCCCTCCGGGACAGGGGAGGGCGAGCAGTACTTC,CASSPSGTGEGEQYF
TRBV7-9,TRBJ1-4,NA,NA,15,TGTGCCAGCAGCTCAAACAGGCGATACAATGAAAAACTGTTTTTT,CASSSNRRYNEKLFF
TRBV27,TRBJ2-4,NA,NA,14,TGTGCCAGCACCATGGGAGGCGCCAAAAACATTCAGTACTTC,CASTMGGAKNIQYF
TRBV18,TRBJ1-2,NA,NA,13,TGTGCCAGCTCCCCGAGGACACTCGATGGCTACACCTTC,CASSPRTLDGYTF
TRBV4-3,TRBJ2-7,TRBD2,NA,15,TGCGCCAGCAGCCAGACCCGGGGGGGTTTTCACGAGCAGTACTTC,CASSQTRGGFHEQYF
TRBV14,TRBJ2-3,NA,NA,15,TGTGCCAGCAGCCCGGCCAGGGCCCTTAGGGATACGCAGTATTTT,CASSPARALRDTQYF
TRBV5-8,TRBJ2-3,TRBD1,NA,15,TGTGCCAGCAGGGCGACAGGGCGGCCCACAGATACGCAGTATTTT,CASRATGRPTDTQYF
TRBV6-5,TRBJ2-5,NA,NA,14,TGTGCCAGCAGCCCGGGACACCTACAAGAGACCCAGTACTTC,CASSPGHLQETQYF
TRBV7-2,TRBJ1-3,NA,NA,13,TGTGCCAGCAGCCAGGGGCGTGGAAACACCATATATTTT,CASSQGRGNTIYF
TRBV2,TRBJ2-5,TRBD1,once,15,TGTGCCGGCAGGACAGGGGGCCTCAACCGGGAGACCCAGTACTTC,CAGRTGGLNRETQYF
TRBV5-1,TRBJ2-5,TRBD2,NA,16,TGCGCCAGCAGCCCTGGGGCGGGGGGAACTCAAGAGACCCAGTACTTC,CASSPGAGGTQETQYF
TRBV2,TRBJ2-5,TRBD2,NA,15,TGTGCCAGCAGACGACTAGCGGGGACCCAAGAGACCCAGTACTTC,CASRRLAGTQETQYF
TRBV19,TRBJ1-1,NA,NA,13,TGTGCCAGTAGTTGGGGAGCGGCAACTGAAGCTTTCTTT,CASSWGAATEAFF
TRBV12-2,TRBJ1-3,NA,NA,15,TGTGCAAGTCGCCACGACAGGGAAGCTGGAAACACCATATATTTT,CASRHDREAGNTIYF
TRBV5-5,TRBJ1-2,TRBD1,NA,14,TGTGCCAGCAGCTTGTCGACAGGGGGCTATGGCTACACCTTC,CASSLSTGGYGYTF
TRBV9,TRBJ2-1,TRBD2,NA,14,TGTGCCAGCAGCGGGGGGGGTTCCTACAATGAGCAGTTCTTC,CASSGGGSYNEQFF
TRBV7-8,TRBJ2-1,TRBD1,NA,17,TGTGCCAGCAGCTTAGACCCGGGACAGGGCTCCTACAATGAGCAGTTCTTC,CASSLDPGQGSYNEQFF
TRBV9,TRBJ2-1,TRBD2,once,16,TGTGCCAGCAGCGTAGGGACACGACTAGCCGGCAATGAGCAGTTCTTC,CASSVGTRLAGNEQFF
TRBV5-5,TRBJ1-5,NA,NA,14,TGTGCCAGCAGCGCCTCCGGGAGTAATCAGCCCCAGCATTTT,CASSASGSNQPQHF
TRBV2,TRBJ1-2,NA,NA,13,TGTGCCAGCAGTCAACAGGGAAACGGCGGCTACACCTTC,CASSQQGNGGYTF
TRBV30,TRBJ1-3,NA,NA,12,TGTGCCTGGAGTGTGCTCTCGGGCACCATATATTTT,CAWSVLSGTIYF
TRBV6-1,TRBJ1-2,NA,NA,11,TGTGCCAGCACCCGGACGGGAGGCTACACCTTC,CASTRTGGYTF
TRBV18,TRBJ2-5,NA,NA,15,TGTGCCAGCTCACCTCCCGGCAGGGGCCAAGAGACCCAGTACTTC,CASSPPGRGQETQYF
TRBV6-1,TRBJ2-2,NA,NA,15,TGTGCCAGCAGTGAGGTGCAGGGGTTTACCGGGGAGCTGTTTTTT,CASSEVQGFTGELFF
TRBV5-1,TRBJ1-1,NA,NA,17,TGCGCCAGCAGCTTGGCGCCTGGTCAGATCATGAACACTGAAGCTTTCTTT,CASSLAPGQIMNTEAFF
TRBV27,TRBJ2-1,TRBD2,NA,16,TGTGCCAGCAGTAAGTCGGGGGGGAGCTCCTACAATGAGCAGTTCTTC,CASSKSGGSSYNEQFF
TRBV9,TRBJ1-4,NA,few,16,TGTGCCAGCAGCAGGACGGGGCCCGGAGGGTTTGAAAAACTGTTTTTT,CASSRTGPGGFEKLFF
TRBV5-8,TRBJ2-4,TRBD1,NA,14,TGTGCCAGCAGCTCTGGACAGGGACAAAACATTCAGTACTTC,CASSSGQGQNIQYF